The clone carrying this T cell receptor beta chain was picked up a small number of times. Sequencing was performed with immunoSEQ multiplex PCR; in TCRdb, only in-frame clones are kept and a portion is missing. The profile shows around 15,000 clones, roughly 57% of them singletons. This sample's treatment: treatment-naive control, cytoreductive nephrectomy. Treatment-naive patients without radiation supplied the control tumors at nephrectomy. This renal cell carcinoma was of the clear cell type. V dropped 3 bases and J dropped 4 bases, with 17 bases sitting between them. Germline loops: CDR1 SGHRS, CDR2 YFSETQ. This CDR3 has 17 amino acids. The data were obtained in a study of radiation and T cells in renal cell carcinoma.

This receptor was obtained from a man aged 40-50 years with renal cell carcinoma. V and J are TRBV5-1 and TRBJ1-6; D possibly corresponds to TRBD1 (5 bases). Sequenced material: tumor tissue, taken from a patient whose treatment was nephrectomy without radiotherapy. In DNA, the CDR3 is TGCGCCAGCAGCTGGCGACCGGGACGTCTGTATAATTCACCCCTCCACTTT. Translation gives CASSWRPGRLYNSPLHF.